Sequencing of this T cell receptor (beta chain) was carried out in a study of PD-1 blockade in classical Hodgkin lymphoma. Study-wide points: For complete responders, baseline diversity was comparable to that of newly diagnosed patients.

Per germline, CDR1 SGHAT and CDR2 FQDESV (reference sequence). Trimming shortened V by 4 bases and J by 1 base, and 8 bases separated the two germline ends. This CDR3 is 13 amino acids long. Assay used: immunoSEQ multiplex PCR; TCRdb lists only in-frame clones, some missing. The sample records about 30,000 clones, around 70% being singletons. By frequency in the sample, this clone is medium-sized (0.01 to 0.1%). Its antigen is undetermined. Every single patient, without exception, relapsed after autologous stem cell transplantation, and brentuximab vedotin exposure varied. The chain carries TRBV11-1 and TRBJ2-7; D is uncertain. This TCR was recovered from a human donor with classical Hodgkin lymphoma. The sample in question was peripheral blood mononuclear cells (PBMCs), obtained before the second cycle of nivolumab. The CDR3 DNA reads as TGTGCCAGCAGCTACCCCCCTTCCTACGAGCAGTACTTC. Translating gives CASSYPPSYEQYF.